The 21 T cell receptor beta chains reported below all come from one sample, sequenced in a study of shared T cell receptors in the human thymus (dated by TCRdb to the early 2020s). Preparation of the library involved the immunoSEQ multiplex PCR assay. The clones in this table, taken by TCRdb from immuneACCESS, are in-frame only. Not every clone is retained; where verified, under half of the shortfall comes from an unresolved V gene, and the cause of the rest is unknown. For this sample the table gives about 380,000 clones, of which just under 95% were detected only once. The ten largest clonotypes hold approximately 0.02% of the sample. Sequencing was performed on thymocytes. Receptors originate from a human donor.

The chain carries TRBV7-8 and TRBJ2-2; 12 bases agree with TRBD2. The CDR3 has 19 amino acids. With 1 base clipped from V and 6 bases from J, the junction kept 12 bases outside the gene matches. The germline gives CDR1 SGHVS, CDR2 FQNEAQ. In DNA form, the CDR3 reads TGTGCCAGCAGCTTAGAGATGTGGCTAGCGGGAGGGCCGCCCGGGGAGCTGTTTTTT. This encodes CASSLEMWLAGGPPGELFF.

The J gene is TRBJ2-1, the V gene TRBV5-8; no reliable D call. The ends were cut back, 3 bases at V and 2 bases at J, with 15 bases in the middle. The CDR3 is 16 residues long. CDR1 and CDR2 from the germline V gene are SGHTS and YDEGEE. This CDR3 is CASSSPVRPTYNEQFF. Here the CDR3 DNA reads TGTGCCAGCAGCTCCCCGGTCCGACCAACCTACAATGAGCAGTTCTTC.

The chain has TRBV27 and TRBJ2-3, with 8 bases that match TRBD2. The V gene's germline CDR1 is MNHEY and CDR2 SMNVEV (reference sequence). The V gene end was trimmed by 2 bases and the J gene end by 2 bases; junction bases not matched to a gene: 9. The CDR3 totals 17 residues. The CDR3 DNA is TGTGCCAGCAGTTTAAGGTCCCTAGCGGGTTACACAGATACGCAGTATTTT. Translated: CASSLRSLAGYTDTQYF.

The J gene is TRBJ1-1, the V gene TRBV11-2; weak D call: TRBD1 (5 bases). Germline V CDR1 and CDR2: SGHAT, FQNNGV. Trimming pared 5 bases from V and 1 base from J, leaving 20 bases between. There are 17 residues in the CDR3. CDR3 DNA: TGTGCCAGCAGCACCGGGGGACGACTATATAGGAACACTGAAGCTTTCTTT. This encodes CASSTGGRLYRNTEAFF.

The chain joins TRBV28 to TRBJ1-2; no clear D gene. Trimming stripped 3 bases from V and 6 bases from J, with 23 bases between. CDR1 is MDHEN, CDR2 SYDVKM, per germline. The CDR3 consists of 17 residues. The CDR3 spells CASSFSPPHEGPHGYTF. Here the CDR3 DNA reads TGTGCCAGCAGTTTTAGCCCCCCCCACGAGGGTCCGCATGGCTACACCTTC.

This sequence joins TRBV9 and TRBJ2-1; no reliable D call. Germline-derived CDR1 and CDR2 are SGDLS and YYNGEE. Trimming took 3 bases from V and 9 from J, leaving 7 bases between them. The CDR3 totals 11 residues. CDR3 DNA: TGTGCCAGCAGCGGGAATGGTGAGCAGTTCTTC. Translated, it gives CASSGNGEQFF. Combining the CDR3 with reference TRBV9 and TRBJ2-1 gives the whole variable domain DSGVTQTPKHLITATGQRVTLRCSPRSGDLSVYWYQQSLDQGLQFLIQYYNGEERAKGNILERFSAQQFPDLHSELNLSSLELGDSALYFCASSGNGEQFFGPGTRLTVL.

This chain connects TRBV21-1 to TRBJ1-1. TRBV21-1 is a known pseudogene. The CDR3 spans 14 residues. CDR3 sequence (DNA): TGTGCCAGCAGCAATGGGTCAAGGAACACTGAAGCTTTCTTT. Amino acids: CASSNGSRNTEAFF.

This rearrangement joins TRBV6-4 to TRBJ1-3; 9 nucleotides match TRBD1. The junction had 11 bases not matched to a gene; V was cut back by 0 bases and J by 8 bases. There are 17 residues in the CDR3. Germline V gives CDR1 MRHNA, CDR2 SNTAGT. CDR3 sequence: CASSDSEGTGIFYTIYF. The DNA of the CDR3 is TGTGCCAGCAGTGACTCGGAGGGGACAGGGATCTTTTACACCATATATTTT.

The CDR3 region has the DNA TGTGCCAGTAGTACACGGCCCAATCAGCCCCAGCATTTT. Protein product: CASSTRPNQPQHF. The V call is TRBV19, the J call TRBJ1-5; D ambiguous. The CDR3 spans 13 residues. The germline V and J ends were trimmed by 4 bases and 3 bases, with 7 bases remaining between them. Germline V gene lookup returns CDR1 LNHDA and CDR2 SQIVND (reference sequence).

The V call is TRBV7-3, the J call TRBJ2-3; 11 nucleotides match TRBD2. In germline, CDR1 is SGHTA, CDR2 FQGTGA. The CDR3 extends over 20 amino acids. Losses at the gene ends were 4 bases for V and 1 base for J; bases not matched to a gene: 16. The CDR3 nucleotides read TGTGCCAGCAGCTCGCCCGTAGCGGGAGGGGGGAGAGGAGGCACAGATACGCAGTATTTT. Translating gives CASSSPVAGGGRGGTDTQYF.

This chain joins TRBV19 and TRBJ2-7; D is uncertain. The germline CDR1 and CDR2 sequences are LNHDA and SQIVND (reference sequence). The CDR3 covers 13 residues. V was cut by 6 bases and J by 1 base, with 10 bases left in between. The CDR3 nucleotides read TGTGCCAGTAGCGTACCGAATTCCTACGAGCAGTACTTC. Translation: CASSVPNSYEQYF.

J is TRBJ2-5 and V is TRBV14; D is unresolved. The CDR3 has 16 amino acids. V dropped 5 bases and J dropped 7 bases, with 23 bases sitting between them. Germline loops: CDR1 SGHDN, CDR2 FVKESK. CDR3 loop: CASSAKPSPWVGTQYF. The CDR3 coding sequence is TGTGCCAGCAGCGCCAAGCCTTCTCCTTGGGTAGGGACCCAGTACTTC. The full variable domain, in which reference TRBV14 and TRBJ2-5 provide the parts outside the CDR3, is EAGVTQFPSHSVIEKGQTVTLRCDPISGHDNLYWYRRVMGKEIKFLLHFVKESKQDESGMPNNRFLAERTGGTYSTLKVQPAELEDSGVYFCASSAKPSPWVGTQYFGPGTRLLVL.

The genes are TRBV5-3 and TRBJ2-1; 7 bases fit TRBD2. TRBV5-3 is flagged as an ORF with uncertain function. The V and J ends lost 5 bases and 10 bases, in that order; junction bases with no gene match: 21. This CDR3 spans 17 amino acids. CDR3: CARSLFGGGPSRWEQFF. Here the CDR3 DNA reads TGTGCCAGAAGTCTCTTTGGGGGAGGGCCCTCGCGATGGGAGCAGTTCTTC.

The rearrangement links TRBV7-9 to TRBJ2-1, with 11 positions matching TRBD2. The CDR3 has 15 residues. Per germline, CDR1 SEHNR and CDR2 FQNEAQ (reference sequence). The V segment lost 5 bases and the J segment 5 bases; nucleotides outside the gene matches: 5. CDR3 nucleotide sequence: TGTGCCAGCAGCCCCGGGACTAGCGGACACAATGAGCAGTTCTTC. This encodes CASSPGTSGHNEQFF.

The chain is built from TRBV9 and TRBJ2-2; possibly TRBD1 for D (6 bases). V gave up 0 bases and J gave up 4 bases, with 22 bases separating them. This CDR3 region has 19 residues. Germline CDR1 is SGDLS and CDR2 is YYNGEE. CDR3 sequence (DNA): TGTGCCAGCAGCGTAGAGGCCTGGTGGGACACCTCGCGCACCGGGGAGCTGTTTTTT. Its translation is CASSVEAWWDTSRTGELFF.

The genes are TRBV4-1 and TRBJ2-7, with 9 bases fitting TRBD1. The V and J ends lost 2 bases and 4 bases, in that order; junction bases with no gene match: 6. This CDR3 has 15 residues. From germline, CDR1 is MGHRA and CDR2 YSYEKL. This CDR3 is CASSQPGQGRYEQYF. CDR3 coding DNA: TGCGCCAGCAGCCAACCGGGACAGGGCCGATACGAGCAGTACTTC.

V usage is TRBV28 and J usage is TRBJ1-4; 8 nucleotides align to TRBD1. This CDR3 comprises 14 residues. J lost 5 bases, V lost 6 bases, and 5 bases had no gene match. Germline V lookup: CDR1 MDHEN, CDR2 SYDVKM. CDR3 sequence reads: CASSARTGNEKLFF. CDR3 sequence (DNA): TGTGCCAGCAGCGCCAGGACAGGGAATGAAAAACTGTTTTTT.

DNA for the CDR3: TGTGCCAGCAGTGAGGTACATTACACCGGGGAGCTGTTTTTT. Protein sequence: CASSEVHYTGELFF. V and J are TRBV25-1 and TRBJ2-2; D remains unclear. The CDR3 is 14 residues long. CDR1 is MGHDK, CDR2 SYGVNS, per germline. V was pared by 3 bases and J by 3 bases, with 8 bases between.

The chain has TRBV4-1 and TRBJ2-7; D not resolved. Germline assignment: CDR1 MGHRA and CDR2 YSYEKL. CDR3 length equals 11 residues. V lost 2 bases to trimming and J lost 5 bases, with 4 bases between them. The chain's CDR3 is CASSQRDEQYF. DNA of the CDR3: TGCGCCAGCAGCCAACGCGACGAGCAGTACTTC.

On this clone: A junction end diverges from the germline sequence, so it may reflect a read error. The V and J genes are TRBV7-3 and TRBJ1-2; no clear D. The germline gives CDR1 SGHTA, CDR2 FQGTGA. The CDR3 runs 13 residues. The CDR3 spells CASSLSPGYGHTF. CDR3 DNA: TGTGCCAGCAGCTTAAGCCCAGGCTATGGCCACACCTTC.

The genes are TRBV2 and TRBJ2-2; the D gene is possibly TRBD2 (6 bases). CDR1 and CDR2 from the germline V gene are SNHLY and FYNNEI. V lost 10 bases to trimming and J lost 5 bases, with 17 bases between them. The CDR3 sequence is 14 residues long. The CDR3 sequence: CAIDGTGFTGELFF. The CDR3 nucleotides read TGTGCCATTGACGGGACTGGGTTTACCGGGGAGCTGTTTTTT.